The present entry profiles one TCR beta chain with its context. The sample comes from a study of shared clonotypes between healthy human individuals. Clones were read by immunoSEQ multiplex PCR, and TCRdb kept only the in-frame ones, dropping some. The repertoire has around 1.9 million clones, around 93% of them found once; the top ten carry about 1.6%. Selected positively for CCR7 and CD45RO-negative, naive CD8 cells excluded terminally differentiated effector memory CD45RA+ cells. The sample was naive CD8+ T cells from PBMCs. This receptor was identified in a man aged 18-30 years in good health. Some clones in this sample may be carry-over from other donors' samples.

CDR3 DNA sequence: TGTGCCAGCAGCTTAAGTCACAGGGGGGAGACCCAGTACTTC. Amino acids: CASSLSHRGETQYF. This rearrangement joins TRBV7-3 to TRBJ2-5, with TRBD1 matching over 8 bases. J was trimmed by 5 bases and V by 1 base; bases with no gene match: 3. The V gene's germline CDR1 is SGHTA and CDR2 FQGTGA. This CDR3 contains 14 residues.